Presented here are 28 T cell receptor beta chains from one specimen sequenced in a study of CD8+ T cells in alopecia areata. Treatment: oral pan-JAK inhibitor, 5-10 mg twice daily. It was cDNA, reverse transcribed from extracted RNA, that served as the sequencing template. TCRdb's copy holds only in-frame clones and misses some; the assay was immunoSEQ multiplex PCR. The sample holds more than 95,000 clones; around 58% are singletons and the top ten take roughly 30%. The source material was CD8+ T cells sorted from blood, sampled at week 4, from a patient treated with tofacitinib. Receptors originate from a human donor with alopecia areata.

The rearrangement joins TRBV20-1 to TRBJ2-1; no reliable D call. CDR3 length equals 10 residues. The germline gives CDR1 DFQATT, CDR2 SNEGSKA (reference sequence). V lost 3 bases to trimming and J lost 5 bases, with 2 bases between them. CDR3 DNA: TGCAGTGCTAGTGACAATGAGCAGTTCTTC. It is translated as CSASDNEQFF.

The J gene is TRBJ1-2, the V gene TRBV7-6, with 7 nucleotides matching TRBD1. V was clipped by 5 bases and J by 3 bases; unmatched bases: 15. CDR3 size: 17 residues. Germline V gene data show CDR1 as SGHVS and CDR2 as FNYEAQ. The CDR3 loop is CASSNRQGRGLDYGYTF. The CDR3, as DNA: TGTGCCAGCAGCAACCGACAGGGACGAGGGCTGGACTATGGCTACACCTTC.

This chain uses TRBV19 with TRBJ2-3; no clear D gene. The germline CDR1 and CDR2 sequences are LNHDA and SQIVND (reference sequence). The CDR3 is made up of 13 amino acids. V lost 4 bases to trimming and J lost 3 bases, with 8 bases between them. CDR3 sequence: CASSKLPTDTQYF. For the CDR3, the DNA is TGTGCCAGTAGTAAGCTTCCTACAGATACGCAGTATTTT.

The V call is TRBV30, the J call TRBJ1-1; D unclear. V gave up 3 bases and J gave up 3 bases, with 17 bases separating them. CDR3 length: 15 amino acids. Germline CDR1 GTSNPN, CDR2 SVGIG (reference sequence). The CDR3: CAWSTAGRLYTEAFF. The CDR3 bases are TGTGCCTGGAGCACGGCGGGCAGGCTTTACACTGAAGCTTTCTTT.

V gene TRBV29-1 combines with J gene TRBJ2-2; possible D gene TRBD2, 6 bases. The CDR3 loop spans 12 amino acids. The germline V gene encodes CDR1 SQVTM and CDR2 ANQGSEA. The CDR3 DNA reads as TGCAGTGCCTTCGGGGGCACCGGGGAGCTGTTTTTT. Translation gives CSAFGGTGELFF.

This chain links TRBV18 with TRBJ1-4; D gene ambiguous. This CDR3 has 16 amino acids. Germline V gives CDR1 KGHSH, CDR2 LQKENI. Trimming took off 0 bases at V and 8 bases at J, with 16 bases between the two ends. The CDR3 reads CASSPPFANGNEKLFF. The CDR3 coding sequence is TGTGCCAGCTCACCACCGTTCGCAAATGGGAACGAAAAACTGTTTTTT.

The chain combines TRBV9 with TRBJ2-1, with a possible D match to TRBD1 (6 bases). The CDR3 length is 13 residues. Germline assignment: CDR1 SGDLS and CDR2 YYNGEE. The ends were cut back, 1 base at V and 4 bases at J, with 6 bases in the middle. As DNA, the CDR3 is TGTGCCAGCAGCGTACAGGGGTACAATGAGCAGTTCTTC. Translating it yields CASSVQGYNEQFF.

In its sample, this clone was seen once. The chain joins TRBV7-2 to TRBJ1-2; D is possibly TRBD1 (6 bases). Germline V gives CDR1 SGHTA, CDR2 FQGNSA. This CDR3 is 15 amino acids long. The V gene lost 3 bases and the J gene lost 6 bases, with 17 bases spanning the gap. The CDR3 region is CASSFLTGGADGYTF. The CDR3 DNA follows: TGTGCCAGCAGCTTCCTGACCGGGGGGGCCGATGGCTACACCTTC.

This rearrangement joins TRBV29-1 to TRBJ2-1; TRBD2 might be the D (5 bases). CDR3 length: 12 amino acids. Germline loops: CDR1 SQVTM, CDR2 ANQGSEA. V was cut by 7 bases and J by 6 bases, with 13 bases left in between. The chain's CDR3 is CSAQRLGNEQFF. In DNA form, the CDR3 reads TGCAGCGCTCAGCGGCTCGGCAATGAGCAGTTCTTC.

The rearrangement uses TRBV15 and TRBJ2-2; TRBD2 aligns across 7 bases. This CDR3 contains 14 residues. V dropped 3 bases and J dropped 7; count of bases not matched to a gene: 5. The V gene's germline CDR1 is LNHNV and CDR2 YYDKDF (reference sequence). CDR3 region: CATSRPPGGGELFF. The CDR3 nucleotides are TGTGCCACCAGCAGGCCGCCGGGGGGCGGGGAGCTGTTTTTT.

The DNA for the CDR3 is TGTGCCTGGAACGGGGGGAGCACTGAAGCTTTCTTT. Translation: CAWNGGSTEAFF. This chain links TRBV30 with TRBJ1-1; weak D call: TRBD1 (5 bases). The CDR3 totals 12 residues. The V and J ends lost 4 bases and 4 bases respectively, with 10 bases between them. Germline assignment: CDR1 GTSNPN and CDR2 SVGIG (reference sequence).

In its sample, this clone was seen a few times. The chain combines TRBV5-6 with TRBJ1-2; 8 nucleotides match TRBD1. The CDR3 is 16 residues long. Per the germline V gene, CDR1 is SGHDT and CDR2 is YYEEEE. With 2 bases clipped from V and 3 bases from J, the junction kept 9 bases outside the gene matches. The CDR3 nucleotides are TGTGCCAGCAGCTTCGCCGGGACAGGAGAACACTATGGCTACACCTTC. Its translation is CASSFAGTGEHYGYTF.

The gene calls are TRBV5-6 and TRBJ1-2, with unresolved D. Germline V lookup: CDR1 SGHDT, CDR2 YYEEEE. CDR3 length equals 11 residues. Trimming stripped 5 bases from V and 4 bases from J, with 6 bases between. CDR3 protein: CASSYGYGYTF. The CDR3 region has the DNA TGTGCCAGCAGTTACGGCTATGGCTACACCTTC.

This clone has a single count. The chain joins TRBV19 to TRBJ1-5; the match to TRBD1 covers 12 bases. The CDR3 is made up of 15 amino acids. J gave up 3 bases and V 5 bases, and 2 bases lay outside the gene matches. Germline lookup yields CDR1 LNHDA and CDR2 SQIVND (reference sequence). The CDR3 loop is CASSGGQGANQPQHF. CDR3 in DNA: TGTGCCAGTAGTGGGGGACAGGGGGCCAATCAGCCCCAGCATTTT.

The chain couples TRBV5-6 to TRBJ2-7; D is uncertain. The V gene lost 2 bases and the J gene lost 2 bases, with 11 bases spanning the gap. This CDR3 has 14 amino acids. Germline CDR1 SGHDT, CDR2 YYEEEE. CDR3 bases: TGTGCCAGCAGCTTCTGGACCTATGCCTACGAGCAGTACTTC. Translated: CASSFWTYAYEQYF.

There are a few counts of this clone. The V and J genes are TRBV29-1 and TRBJ1-2; 7 bases align to TRBD1. Germline values: CDR1 SQVTM, CDR2 ANQGSEA. V lost 2 bases and J lost 4; bases outside the gene matches: 13. The length of the CDR3 is 16 residues. The CDR3 is CSVESSGTASAYGYTF. The DNA for the CDR3 is TGCAGCGTTGAATCCTCCGGGACAGCGTCGGCCTATGGCTACACCTTC.

V and J are TRBV4-2 and TRBJ2-3, with 10 bases identical to TRBD2. The CDR3 loop spans 16 amino acids. Germline-derived CDR1 and CDR2 are LGHNA and YNFKEQ. The V gene end was trimmed by 6 bases and the J gene end by 6 bases; junction bases not matched to a gene: 12. CDR3 in amino acids: CASRGNSGGPSDTQYF. CDR3 nucleotides: TGTGCCAGCAGGGGAAATAGCGGGGGGCCCAGTGATACGCAGTATTTT.

This clone has a handful of counts. This chain links TRBV29-1 with TRBJ2-5, with D possibly matching TRBD2 (6 bases). This CDR3 contains 13 residues. Germline assignment: CDR1 SQVTM and CDR2 ANQGSEA. CDR3 sequence reads: CTNQEGLEETQYF. As DNA, the CDR3 is TGCACCAACCAGGAGGGGCTAGAAGAGACCCAGTACTTC.

This clone was detected only a few times. This chain uses TRBV21-1 with TRBJ2-5; TRBD1, the table's D call, was not compared with the DNA. TRBV21-1 is recorded as a pseudogene. The CDR3 totals 12 residues. CDR3 amino acids: CAPTEQGETQYF. Written as DNA, the CDR3 is TGTGCTCCAACTGAGCAGGGAGAGACCCAGTACTTC.

This clone showed up just a few times. The V gene is TRBV5-1, the J gene TRBJ2-7, with D maybe TRBD1 (6 bases). There are 14 residues in the CDR3. V lost 1 base, J lost 6 bases, and 14 bases lay in between. CDR1 is SGHRS, CDR2 YFSETQ, per germline. The DNA of the CDR3 is TGCGCCAGCAGCTTGAGTTCCAAGGGGGTCGAGCAGTACTTC. Its protein is CASSLSSKGVEQYF.

This chain connects TRBV5-1 to TRBJ2-1, with D tentatively TRBD1 (6 bases). From germline, CDR1 is SGHRS and CDR2 YFSETQ. This CDR3 spans 13 amino acids. V shed 3 bases and J shed 4 bases, with 8 bases lying between them. CDR3 residues: CASSSQGYNEQFF. In DNA, the CDR3 is TGCGCCAGCAGCTCACAGGGTTACAATGAGCAGTTCTTC.

The rearrangement links TRBV29-1 to TRBJ1-1; D possibly corresponds to TRBD1 (6 bases). The CDR3 contains 10 residues. V was clipped by 5 bases and J by 7 bases, with 8 bases between them. Germline loops: CDR1 SQVTM, CDR2 ANQGSEA. CDR3 sequence: CSVIQGEAFF. In DNA form, the CDR3 reads TGCAGCGTTATACAGGGTGAAGCTTTCTTT. The full variable domain, rest sourced from reference TRBV29-1 and TRBJ1-1, is SAVISQKPSRDICQRGTSLTIQCQVDSQVTMMFWYRQQPGQSLTLIATANQGSEATYESGFVIDKFPISRPNLTFSTLTVSNMSPEDSSIYLCSVIQGEAFFGQGTRLTVV.

The chain combines TRBV4-2 with TRBJ2-5; D may be TRBD2 (5 bases). CDR1 and CDR2 from the germline V gene are LGHNA and YNFKEQ. V lost 8 bases and J lost 2, with 12 bases in between. This CDR3 has 13 residues. In DNA form, the CDR3 reads TGTGCCAGCCAAGGGTCGGGGCAAGAGACCCAGTACTTC. It is translated as CASQGSGQETQYF.

In its sample, this clone was seen a few times. The chain has TRBV5-6 and TRBJ1-5, with a tentative D call TRBD1 (6 bases). Trimming stripped 3 bases from V and 3 bases from J, with 16 bases between. The V gene's germline CDR1 is SGHDT and CDR2 YYEEEE. The CDR3 has 16 residues. Written as DNA, the CDR3 is TGTGCCAGCAGCTGGGGATACGGGGGCACCAATCAGCCCCAGCATTTT. It is translated as CASSWGYGGTNQPQHF.

This CDR3 reads CASSPYQETQYF. In DNA form, the CDR3 reads TGTGCCAGCAGCCCGTACCAAGAGACCCAGTACTTC. This chain uses TRBV27 with TRBJ2-5; no firm D call. V was trimmed by 6 bases and J by 0 bases, leaving 5 bases between them. The CDR3 sequence is 12 residues long. The germline V gene encodes CDR1 MNHEY and CDR2 SMNVEV (reference sequence).

The chain employs TRBV7-9 and TRBJ2-5; D may match TRBD1 or TRBD2 (5 bases each). CDR3 length: 14 residues. V was clipped by 6 bases and J by 5 bases, with 16 bases between them. CDR1 is SEHNR, CDR2 FQNEAQ, per germline (reference sequence). CDR3 region: CASRWPGRRETQYF. CDR3 coding DNA: TGTGCCAGCAGGTGGCCGGGACGGCGGGAGACCCAGTACTTC.

This rearrangement joins TRBV29-1 to TRBJ1-1; D may be TRBD1 (5 bases). CDR1 SQVTM and CDR2 ANQGSEA come from the germline V gene. CDR3 length: 15 residues. Trimming stripped 0 bases from V and 5 bases from J, with 16 bases between. The CDR3 loop is CSVEDPGGTVTEAFF. CDR3 coding DNA: TGCAGCGTTGAAGATCCGGGGGGGACGGTAACTGAAGCTTTCTTT.

V gene TRBV2 combines with J gene TRBJ2-6; D is possibly TRBD2 (5 bases). Germline CDR1 and CDR2: SNHLY and FYNNEI. V lost 7 bases, J lost 2 bases, and 18 bases lay in between. CDR3 length: 17 amino acids. The CDR3 DNA follows: TGTGCCAGCACCCACCTAGCTGAGACACCTGGGGCCAACGTCCTGACTTTC. As protein: CASTHLAETPGANVLTF.